Below are 6 T cell receptor beta chains sequenced from a single sample in a study of shared clonotypes between healthy human individuals. The repertoire was sequenced with immunoSEQ multiplex PCR; TCRdb's copy has only in-frame clones and lacks some. The repertoire consists of some 1.4 million clones, with roughly 96% occurring once and the leading ten covering approximately 1.1%. The sequenced sample consisted of naive CD4+ T cells sorted from blood. Subset indicated: CD45RA+ positively selected. The origin of the receptors is a man aged 25-45 years in good health.

On this clone itself: The sample has other DNA sequences that encode this CDR3 too. This rearrangement joins TRBV18 to TRBJ1-1, with TRBD1 identical over 11 bases. The V segment lost 2 bases and the J segment 0 bases; nucleotides outside the gene matches: 2. The CDR3 totals 16 residues. Germline CDR1 KGHSH, CDR2 LQKENI. In DNA, the CDR3 is TGTGCCAGCTCACCAGGACAGGGGGCCATGAACACTGAAGCTTTCTTT. It yields the protein CASSPGQGAMNTEAFF.

This clone occurred once. The chain employs TRBV18 and TRBJ2-3; no clear D gene. CDR3 length equals 15 residues. Per the germline V gene, CDR1 is KGHSH and CDR2 is LQKENI. V gave up 3 bases and J gave up 0 bases, with 10 bases separating them. CDR3 protein: CASSPYSTSTDTQYF. The CDR3 nucleotides are TGTGCCAGCTCACCCTACAGTACTAGCACAGATACGCAGTATTTT.

CDR3 in amino acids: CASSVARRVQAPMRDLETQYF. CDR3 nucleotide sequence: TGTGCCAGCAGCGTAGCTAGACGGGTCCAAGCCCCCATGAGGGATCTGGAGACCCAGTACTTC. The chain uses TRBV9 and TRBJ2-5; tentatively, D is TRBD2 (5 bases). This CDR3 contains 21 residues. Looked up from germline, CDR1 is SGDLS and CDR2 is YYNGEE. V dropped 0 bases and J dropped 5 bases, with 32 bases sitting between them.

V and J are TRBV30 and TRBJ1-1, with unresolved D. With 0 bases removed from V and 3 bases from J, the gap between germline ends came to 5 bases. The CDR3 runs 12 residues. CDR1 and CDR2 (germline): GTSNPN, SVGIG (reference sequence). For the CDR3, the DNA is TGTGCCTGGAGTGTGTCACACACTGAAGCTTTCTTT. Protein: CAWSVSHTEAFF.

This sequence joins TRBV5-5 and TRBJ1-2; D unresolved. Per the germline V gene, CDR1 is SGHKS and CDR2 is YYEKEE (reference sequence). V lost 0 bases, J lost 9 bases, and 9 bases lay in between. The CDR3 loop spans 12 amino acids. The CDR3 nucleotides are TGTGCCAGCAGCTTGGAGGGTGTCAGCTACACCTTC. It translates to CASSLEGVSYTF. Filled out from reference TRBV5-5 and TRBJ1-2, the complete variable domain reads DAGVTQSPTHLIKTRGQQVTLRCSPISGHKSVSWYQQVLGQGPQFIFQYYEKEERGRGNFPDRFSARQFPNYSSELNVNALLLGDSALYLCASSLEGVSYTFGSGTRLTVV.

V and J are TRBV10-3 and TRBJ1-6; D gene uncertain. Germline lookup yields CDR1 ENHRY and CDR2 SYGVKD. V shed 8 bases and J shed 7 bases, with 12 bases lying between them. This CDR3 has 13 residues. The CDR3 reads CAICQAQNSPLHF. CDR3 nucleotides: TGTGCCATCTGCCAGGCGCAGAATTCACCCCTCCACTTT.